The sequence of this T cell receptor beta chain was determined in a study of monozygotic twins with inflammatory bowel disease. Each CDR3 protein gets one entry in TCRdb, which reprocessed the 5' RACE reads and gives no DNA. The sample spans around 150,000 distinct CDR3 sequences; the ten largest clones claim 2.8%. The CDR3 spans 13 residues. The germline CDR1 and CDR2 sequences are DFQATT and SNEGSKA (reference sequence). The clonotype comes from a human donor with ulcerative colitis or Crohn's disease, or a healthy co-twin of an affected twin (not recorded which). The chain has TRBV20-1 and TRBJ2-5; with no DNA, the TCRdb D assignment of TRBD2 cannot be verified. Sequencing input: blood. CDR3 region: CSALGRARETQYF.